Given below is one T cell receptor beta chain in context. Its antigen is currently unknown. The PCR employed 60 Vbeta primers together with 13 Jbeta primers. Clones were sequenced by immunoSEQ multiplex PCR, and TCRdb holds only the in-frame ones, with some missing. Recorded for this sample: some 39,000 clones. The data originate from a study of cytomegalovirus exposure and HLA in healthy donors. This CDR3 contains 14 residues. V lost 6 bases and J lost 2; bases outside the gene matches: 1. Germline V gene lookup returns CDR1 MNHEY and CDR2 SVGAGI. Overall study findings and caveats: Follow-up analysis found HLA locus-dependent TCR association rates, highest for DRB1 and lowest for HLA-C. A list of about 180 TCR beta chains associated with cytomegalovirus was given. Exclusion as indistinguishable affected some V segments, including TRBV6-2 and TRBV6-3.

Input material: PBMCs. The TCR originated in a man in his thirties or forties in good health and CMV-seronegative. This rearrangement joins TRBV6-5 to TRBJ1-5, with 10 bases fitting TRBD1. CDR3 protein: CASRGTGGNQPQHF. The CDR3 DNA reads TGTGCCAGCAGGGGGACAGGGGGCAATCAGCCCCAGCATTTT.